This T cell receptor beta chain was captured in a study of blood T cell repertoires in COVID-19. Study background: COVID-19 samples from acute and convalescent phases originated in the United States, Italy and Spain. Nucleic acid was either cDNA or gDNA, and it came from T cells, B-cell-depleted T cells, or PBMCs.

In the source study's methods: Amplification of reference gene primers provided the estimated nucleated cell counts. The assay was immunoSEQ multiplex PCR, and TCRdb's table has in-frame clones only and misses some. That table gives V, J and clone size, and the DNA gave D and trimming. The sample lists 240,000 or so clones; more than 75% were seen once. J lost 3 bases, V lost 5 bases, and 10 bases had no gene match. Germline lookup yields CDR1 SGHTA and CDR2 FQGNSA. The CDR3 extends over 16 amino acids. The sequence was obtained from a woman aged 40 to 50 who had recovered from COVID-19. The chain is built from TRBV7-2 and TRBJ2-1, with 7 bases aligning to TRBD1. The sample was peripheral blood. The CDR3 spells CASSEQGYPHYNEQFF. Here the CDR3 DNA reads TGTGCCAGCAGCGAACAGGGGTACCCTCACTACAATGAGCAGTTCTTC.